The 29 T cell receptor beta chains below all came from one sample that was sequenced in a study of control samples from healthy donors and cancer patients. Sequencing was performed with immunoSEQ multiplex PCR; in TCRdb, only in-frame clones are kept and a portion is missing. The data contain 100,000 to 150,000 clones, 80% to 90% of them singletons. The sequenced material came from blood. All receptors come from a man aged 40-55 years in good health.

The rearrangement uses TRBV3-1 (or the pseudogene TRBV3-2) and TRBJ1-2, with a tentative D call TRBD1 (5 bases). Germline CDR1 reads LGHDT; CDR2 reads YNNKEL (reference sequence). Deletions cut 3 bases from V and 2 bases from J, with 7 bases between. The length of the CDR3 is 13 residues. The CDR3 loop is CASSQTDNYGYTF. CDR3 DNA sequence: TGTGCCAGCAGCCAGACAGACAACTATGGCTACACCTTC.

The V gene is TRBV11-3, the J gene TRBJ2-3; TRBD1 matches 7 bases. The CDR3 covers 17 residues. V shed 3 bases, J shed 0 bases, and the junction held 9 bases outside the gene matches. Germline V lookup: CDR1 SGHNT, CDR2 YENEEA. This CDR3 is CASSLYTGDASTDTQYF. The CDR3 DNA sequence: TGTGCCAGCAGCTTGTATACAGGGGACGCTAGCACAGATACGCAGTATTTT.

J is TRBJ2-1 and V is TRBV12-3 or TRBV12-4; the D call may be TRBD1 or TRBD2 (6 bases each). V was cut by 3 bases and J by 9 bases, with 9 bases left in between. The length of the CDR3 is 12 residues. The CDR3 spells CASSLGGSEQFF. CDR3 DNA: TGTGCCAGCAGTTTGGGGGGCAGTGAGCAGTTCTTC.

As to this clone: The sample contains more than one DNA sequence encoding this CDR3. The chain has TRBV5-5 and TRBJ2-7; 10 bases line up with TRBD1. This CDR3 region has 16 residues. Germline V gene lookup returns CDR1 SGHKS and CDR2 YYEKEE (reference sequence). The V gene end was trimmed by 4 bases and the J gene end by 2 bases; junction bases not matched to a gene: 9. The CDR3 reads CASSLTPGQGTYEQYF. In DNA form, the CDR3 reads TGTGCCAGCAGCCTCACACCGGGACAGGGGACCTACGAGCAGTACTTC. Full variable domain (missing parts from reference TRBV5-5 and TRBJ2-7): DAGVTQSPTHLIKTRGQQVTLRCSPISGHKSVSWYQQVLGQGPQFIFQYYEKEERGRGNFPDRFSARQFPNYSSELNVNALLLGDSALYLCASSLTPGQGTYEQYFGPGTRLTVT.

The chain uses TRBV24-1 and TRBJ2-1; 7 bases line up with TRBD1. After removal of 5 bases from V and 0 bases from J, the junction contained 12 bases not matched to a gene. Germline CDR1 and CDR2: KGHDR and SFDVKD. The CDR3 runs to 18 residues. The CDR3, as DNA: TGTGCCACCAGTGCCCGAGTACAGGGGTACAACTCCTACAATGAGCAGTTCTTC. Translation gives CATSARVQGYNSYNEQFF.

J is TRBJ2-3 and V is TRBV7-9, with D maybe TRBD1 (5 bases). Germline loops: CDR1 SEHNR, CDR2 FQNEAQ (reference sequence). V lost 1 base and J 4 bases, leaving 9 bases between the germline ends. This CDR3 has 14 amino acids. CDR3 amino acids: CASSLGAGSDTQYF. The DNA of the CDR3 is TGTGCCAGCAGCTTAGGGGCAGGGTCAGATACGCAGTATTTT.

This clone was counted a few times. The chain is built from TRBV3-1 (or the pseudogene TRBV3-2) and TRBJ2-7; D is perhaps TRBD2 (7 bases). V gave up 3 bases and J gave up 7 bases, with 25 bases separating them. The CDR3 has 17 residues. CDR1 LGHDT and CDR2 YNNKEL come from the germline V gene (reference sequence). The CDR3 loop is CASSQAPGRRGGGEQYF. The CDR3 region has the DNA TGTGCCAGCAGCCAGGCTCCGGGACGCCGGGGAGGGGGAGAGCAGTACTTC.

The J gene is TRBJ1-2, the V gene TRBV5-6; D not certain. This CDR3 is 14 amino acids long. V lost 2 bases to trimming and J lost 2 bases, with 10 bases between them. Germline V gives CDR1 SGHDT, CDR2 YYEEEE. Here the CDR3 DNA reads TGTGCCAGCAGCTTATCTCTGAGGAACTATGGCTACACCTTC. As protein: CASSLSLRNYGYTF.

The CDR3 sequence: CASRPPKTNTEAFF. DNA of the CDR3: TGTGCAAGTCGCCCCCCTAAGACTAACACTGAAGCTTTCTTT. This chain connects TRBV12-2 to TRBJ1-1. TRBV12-2 is a pseudogene segment. The CDR3 is 14 amino acids.

The chain couples TRBV6-2 or TRBV6-3 to TRBJ2-7; D uncertain. The CDR3 totals 14 residues. Germline V gene data show CDR1 as MNHEY and CDR2 as SVGEGT. V was shortened by 1 base and J by 3 bases, with 10 bases between the two germline ends. The CDR3, as DNA: TGTGCCAGCAGTTACTTCCACACTTACTACGAGCAGTACTTC. Translated: CASSYFHTYYEQYF.

The count of this clone is one. This chain connects TRBV5-1 to TRBJ2-3; D gene unclear. CDR1 is SGHRS, CDR2 YFSETQ, per germline. V was shortened by 2 bases and J by 0 bases, with 10 bases between the two germline ends. The CDR3 has 15 residues. The CDR3 region is CASSFSVPSTDTQYF. The DNA of the CDR3 is TGCGCCAGCAGCTTTTCAGTTCCTAGCACAGATACGCAGTATTTT.

This clone has only a few counts. V gene TRBV7-9 combines with J gene TRBJ2-3; 11 bases agree with TRBD2. The CDR3 loop spans 18 amino acids. Germline assignment: CDR1 SEHNR and CDR2 FQNEAQ (reference sequence). V shed 4 bases and J 3 bases; nucleotides not matched to a gene: 12. CDR3 DNA: TGTGCCAGCAGCTCGGTTACTAGCGGGGGTAGTTCGACAGATACGCAGTATTTT. Translated, it gives CASSSVTSGGSSTDTQYF.

The chain joins TRBV7-2 to TRBJ1-4; D gene unclear. From germline, CDR1 is SGHTA and CDR2 FQGNSA. The CDR3 sequence is 14 residues long. V was shortened by 4 bases and J by 1 base, with 7 bases between the two germline ends. The CDR3 loop reads CASSSQLTNEKLFF. The CDR3 DNA follows: TGTGCCAGCAGCTCCCAGTTAACTAATGAAAAACTGTTTTTT. Looking up the rest from reference TRBV7-2 and TRBJ1-4 gives the full variable domain: GAGVSQSPSNKVTEKGKDVELRCDPISGHTALYWYRQSLGQGLEFLIYFQGNSAPDKSGLPSDRFSAERTGGSVSTLTIQRTQQEDSAVYLCASSSQLTNEKLFFGSGTQLSVL.

The V gene is TRBV4-1, the J gene TRBJ2-1; 8 bases line up with TRBD1. The CDR3 is 14 residues long. CDR1 MGHRA and CDR2 YSYEKL come from the germline V gene. The V segment lost 2 bases and the J segment 9 bases; nucleotides outside the gene matches: 6. The CDR3 protein is CASSQPDRDREQFF. The DNA for the CDR3 is TGCGCCAGCAGCCAACCGGACAGGGACCGTGAGCAGTTCTTC.

The chain employs TRBV2 and TRBJ2-3, with TRBD2 identical over 8 bases. Trimming cost V 2 bases and J 1 base; bases outside gene matches: 5. This CDR3 comprises 16 residues. Germline values: CDR1 SNHLY, CDR2 FYNNEI. The CDR3 DNA follows: TGTGCCAGCAGTGAACGGCGGGGGGTCCGCACAGATACGCAGTATTTT. Translated: CASSERRGVRTDTQYF.

The J gene is TRBJ2-5, the V gene TRBV2; possibly TRBD2 for D (5 bases). The germline V gene has CDR1 SNHLY and CDR2 FYNNEI. Trimming shortened V by 5 bases and J by 5 bases, and 15 bases separated the two germline ends. This CDR3 region has 14 residues. The CDR3 region has the DNA TGTGCCAGCAGTCGGGGAGAAACCCTCGAGACCCAGTACTTC. Translating it yields CASSRGETLETQYF.

There are many counts of this clone. The CDR3 sequence: CASRRSSLNTEAFF. The CDR3 DNA is TGTGCCAGCAGACGAAGCAGTTTGAACACTGAAGCTTTCTTT. This rearrangement joins TRBV6-5 to TRBJ1-1, with no clear D. This CDR3 spans 14 amino acids. Germline loops: CDR1 MNHEY, CDR2 SVGAGI. With 6 bases removed from V and 0 bases from J, the gap between germline ends came to 11 bases.

The rearrangement links TRBV4-3 to TRBJ2-7, with 8 bases matching TRBD1. V gave up 4 bases and J gave up 5 bases; unmatched junction bases: 10. From germline, CDR1 is LGHNA and CDR2 YSLEER. This CDR3 is 15 amino acids long. CDR3 DNA sequence: TGCGCCAGCAGCCGAGAAGACAGGGGATCGAACGAGCAGTACTTC. It yields the protein CASSREDRGSNEQYF.

The chain is built from TRBV11-2 and TRBJ2-1; TRBD2 matches at 9 bases. From germline, CDR1 is SGHAT and CDR2 FQNNGV. The ends lost 4 bases at V and 4 bases at J; junction bases unmatched: 8. The CDR3 is 16 amino acids. The CDR3 nucleotides read TGTGCCAGCAGCTACACGCGGGGGGGCCAATACAATGAGCAGTTCTTC. It translates to CASSYTRGGQYNEQFF.

The rearrangement links TRBV6-1 to TRBJ1-5; 7 bases map to TRBD1. This CDR3 is 14 amino acids long. Per the germline V gene, CDR1 is MNHNS and CDR2 is SASEGT. J lost 10 bases, V lost 2 bases, and 8 bases had no gene match. The CDR3 DNA sequence: TGTGCCAGCAGTGAACGGGGACAGCCCTCACCCCAGCATTTT. Protein: CASSERGQPSPQHF.

This clone was seen only once. The chain uses TRBV19 and TRBJ2-4; TRBD2 matches 13 bases. Germline V lookup: CDR1 LNHDA, CDR2 SQIVND (reference sequence). V lost 5 bases and J lost 1; bases outside the gene matches: 5. The CDR3 is 17 residues long. Here the CDR3 DNA reads TGTGCCAGTAGTCAACTAGCGGGGGGGCCTGCCAAAAACATTCAGTACTTC. The encoded protein is CASSQLAGGPAKNIQYF.

CDR3 DNA: TGCGCCAGCAGGTCTTACCCCGGCGGCAGGGGGTTATGGTACACCGGGGAGCTGTTTTTT. Translated, it gives CASRSYPGGRGLWYTGELFF. The chain couples TRBV23-1 to TRBJ2-2; TRBD1 matches at 7 bases. TRBV23-1 carries the ORF label, with uncertain function. The CDR3 is 20 amino acids. V dropped 6 bases and J dropped 3; count of bases not matched to a gene: 22.

This chain uses TRBV11-2 with TRBJ2-5; D gene unclear. The CDR3 loop spans 12 amino acids. V was clipped by 7 bases and J by 7 bases, with 13 bases between them. Germline CDR1 SGHAT, CDR2 FQNNGV. CDR3 bases: TGTGCCAGCATGATCAGGCCCGGGACCCAGTACTTC. Translation gives CASMIRPGTQYF.

V is TRBV10-3 and J is TRBJ2-3; weak D call: TRBD1 (6 bases). There are 13 residues in the CDR3. From germline, CDR1 is ENHRY and CDR2 SYGVKD. Trimming stripped 11 bases from V and 0 bases from J, with 12 bases between. The CDR3 loop is CASSGASTDTQYF. The CDR3 coding sequence is TGTGCCTCCTCAGGGGCTAGCACAGATACGCAGTATTTT.

As to this clone: Other DNA sequences within the sample encode an identical CDR3. The chain's CDR3 is CASSFQVNTEAFF. The CDR3 nucleotides read TGTGCCAGCAGTTTTCAAGTGAACACTGAAGCTTTCTTT. The chain links TRBV12-3 or TRBV12-4 to TRBJ1-1; D gene unclear. CDR3 length: 13 residues. V lost 3 bases, J lost 0 bases, and 5 bases lay in between.

This clone occurred a few times. V gene TRBV5-1 combines with J gene TRBJ2-7; D gene unclear. Per the germline V gene, CDR1 is SGHRS and CDR2 is YFSETQ. V gave up 2 bases and J gave up 0 bases, with 9 bases separating them. The CDR3 has 14 amino acids. This chain's CDR3 is CASSLGSISYEQYF. CDR3 DNA: TGCGCCAGCAGCTTAGGGTCGATCTCCTACGAGCAGTACTTC.

This chain connects TRBV6-5 to TRBJ1-2; D ambiguous. Germline V CDR1 and CDR2: MNHEY, SVGAGI. CDR3 length equals 13 residues. V lost 5 bases and J lost 1, with 8 bases in between. The CDR3 here is CASSRGFNYGYTF. The CDR3 nucleotides are TGTGCCAGCAGTCGAGGGTTTAACTATGGCTACACCTTC.

This clone was seen once. The CDR3 spells CASSRSGGASDTQYF. CDR3 nucleotide sequence: TGTGCCAGCAGCCGTAGCGGGGGGGCCTCAGATACGCAGTATTTT. J is TRBJ2-3 and V is TRBV7-9; 11 nucleotides agree with TRBD2. V lost 5 bases to trimming and J lost 4 bases; unmatched junction nucleotides: 5. This CDR3 contains 15 residues. Germline-derived CDR1 and CDR2 are SEHNR and FQNEAQ (reference sequence).

V usage is TRBV18 and J usage is TRBJ1-2; D is perhaps TRBD1 (5 bases). CDR1 and CDR2 from the germline V gene are KGHSH and LQKENI. Between the trimmed V and J ends, which lost 6 bases and 4 bases, there was a span of 21 bases. The CDR3 contains 16 residues. This chain's CDR3 is CASSREAGRRAYGYTF. CDR3 in DNA: TGTGCCAGCTCGCGGGAAGCAGGGAGGAGAGCCTATGGCTACACCTTC.